The sequence of this T cell receptor (beta chain) was determined in a study of identical twins. On this clonotype: Antigen: not known.

General study results and limits: Findings came from cross-sectional statistics, without long-term follow-up of donors. There is a chance that invariant MAIT and iNKT cells partially muddied zero-insertion analyses.

TCRdb reprocessed the 5' RACE reads via MiXCR and lists one record per CDR3 protein. The data show 210,000 or so distinct CDR3 sequences, with 7.5% seen just once and roughly 2% held by the top ten. This sample also appeared in a second study, on yellow fever vaccine responses in identical twins.

The sequencing input was memory (CD45RO+) T cells sorted from blood. This receptor was identified in a woman between 18 and 29 years old in good health.

The CDR3 here is CASGQLGDLVTDTQYF. The CDR3 DNA reads as TGTGCCAGCGGCCAGCTGGGGGATTTGGTGACAGATACGCAGTATTTT. V usage is TRBV9 and J usage is TRBJ2-3, with D perhaps TRBD1 or TRBD2 (5 bases each). Germline lookup yields CDR1 SGDLS and CDR2 YYNGEE. The CDR3 is made up of 16 amino acids. With 7 bases removed from V and 3 bases from J, the gap between germline ends came to 21 bases.